The rows below give T cell receptor beta chains drawn from one sample of a study of blood T cell repertoires in COVID-19. This table comes from immunoSEQ multiplex PCR, and its TCRdb copy is limited to in-frame clones, with some not included. Found here are around 70,000 clones, roughly 86% of them singletons; the top ten hold approximately 3.7%. Sequencing was carried out using peripheral blood. These TCRs come from a man between 45 and 60 years old with acute or convalescent COVID-19. The CDR3 runs from the conserved cysteine through the conserved F or W. The order of the fields is V gene, clone size, J gene, D gene, CDR3 protein, CDR3 DNA. D genes are given only for firm matches. Size is stated for part of the rows, as once, few or many counts, or as a class when the clone is expanded.

>TRBV19|-|TRBJ2-2|TRBD1
CASSMTGGYTGELFF
TGTGCCAGTAGTATGACAGGGGGATACACCGGGGAGCTGTTTTTT
>TRBV15|-|TRBJ1-6|-
CATSRESSGNSPLHF
TGTGCCACCAGCAGGGAAAGCTCGGGAAATTCACCCCTCCACTTT
>TRBV5-1|-|TRBJ2-5|-
CASSSKTGSTTETQYF
TGCGCCAGCAGCTCTAAGACAGGATCAACCACGGAGACCCAGTACTTC
>TRBV30|-|TRBJ2-7|-
CAWSNRLVATYEQYF
TGTGCCTGGAGTAACAGACTAGTGGCTACCTACGAGCAGTACTTC
>TRBV11-3|-|TRBJ2-3|TRBD2
CASSRGGMGTTDTQYF
TGTGCCAGCAGCCGCGGGGGGATGGGGACCACAGATACGCAGTATTTT
>TRBV19|-|TRBJ2-5|-
CASSLAWQGQETQYF
TGTGCCAGTAGTCTCGCCTGGCAGGGGCAAGAGACCCAGTACTTC
>TRBV6-5|-|TRBJ1-3|TRBD1
CASSRTQGVGNTIYF
TGTGCCAGCAGCAGGACCCAGGGGGTAGGAAACACCATATATTTT
>TRBV28|-|TRBJ2-2|TRBD1
CASTLPQGADGELFF
TGTGCCAGCACCTTACCCCAGGGGGCGGACGGGGAGCTGTTTTTT
>TRBV11-3|-|TRBJ2-2|TRBD1
CASSPPGTGKTGELFF
TGTGCCAGCAGCCCGCCCGGGACAGGGAAGACCGGGGAGCTGTTTTTT
>TRBV28|-|TRBJ1-5|-
CASSLRTPHQPQHF
TGTGCCAGCAGTTTACGGACACCCCATCAGCCCCAGCATTTT
>TRBV4-2|-|TRBJ2-3|-
CASSQDIRGGLGTQYF
TGTGCCAGCAGCCAAGATATAAGGGGGGGCCTCGGTACGCAGTATTTT
>TRBV9|-|TRBJ2-1|TRBD2
CASSVGRASGRNEQFF
TGTGCCAGCAGCGTAGGGCGGGCTAGCGGGAGGAATGAGCAGTTCTTC
>TRBV10-3|-|TRBJ2-7|-
CAIREQGHEQYF
TGTGCCATCAGGGAACAGGGCCACGAGCAGTACTTC
>TRBV6-5|-|TRBJ1-6|TRBD1
CASSYWDRGYNSPLHF
TGTGCCAGCAGTTACTGGGACAGGGGGTATAATTCACCCCTCCACTTT
>TRBV29-1|-|TRBJ1-3|-
CSGTGNLGNTIYF
TGCAGCGGAACGGGGAACCTTGGAAACACCATATATTTT
>TRBV28|few|TRBJ2-7|TRBD2
CASSLSGRVYEQYF
TGTGCCAGCAGTTTAAGCGGGAGGGTCTACGAGCAGTACTTC
>TRBV18|-|TRBJ2-7|TRBD1
CASSSPGTGPEQYF
TGTGCCAGCTCATCTCCGGGGACAGGGCCCGAGCAGTACTTC
>TRBV5-3|-|TRBJ2-7|TRBD2
CARSLASGRFYEQYF
TGTGCCAGAAGCTTGGCTAGCGGGAGGTTTTACGAGCAGTACTTC
>TRBV4-1|-|TRBJ1-2|TRBD1
CASSQAPAETGAYGYTF
TGCGCCAGCAGCCAAGCGCCCGCGGAGACAGGGGCCTATGGCTACACCTTC
>TRBV5-1|few|TRBJ2-7|-
CASSSRGADSYEQYF
TGCGCCAGCAGCTCCAGGGGCGCTGACTCCTACGAGCAGTACTTC
>TRBV11-2|-|TRBJ1-2|-
CASSPSDRNYGYTF
TGTGCCAGCAGCCCGTCAGACAGGAACTATGGCTACACCTTC
>TRBV2|few|TRBJ2-7|-
CASSAGLYEQYF
TGTGCCAGCAGTGCGGGGTTGTACGAGCAGTACTTC
>TRBV5-1|-|TRBJ2-4|TRBD2
CASSLGLAGGRAKNIQYF
TGCGCCAGCAGCTTGGGGCTAGCGGGAGGGCGAGCCAAAAACATTCAGTACTTC
>TRBV19|-|TRBJ2-7|-
CASSSSPYEQYF
TGTGCCAGTAGTTCCAGTCCCTACGAGCAGTACTTC
>TRBV18|-|TRBJ2-6|TRBD1
CASSPTGDGANVLTF
TGTGCCAGCTCCCCGACAGGGGATGGGGCCAACGTCCTGACTTTC
>TRBV21-1|-|TRBJ2-5|-
CASSTLTPDRTGLETQYF
TGTGCCAGCAGCACTTTGACCCCAGATAGGACAGGGTTGGAGACCCAGTACTTC
>TRBV7-9|-|TRBJ2-3|TRBD1
CASSPDLREGANTDTQYF
TGTGCCAGCAGCCCCGACCTGCGCGAGGGGGCAAACACAGATACGCAGTATTTT
>TRBV7-3|-|TRBJ1-1|-
CASSLKRTEAFF
TGTGCCAGCAGCCTGAAGAGAACTGAAGCTTTCTTT
>TRBV11-2|-|TRBJ1-1|-
CASSLDLGRAAPEAFF
TGTGCCAGCAGCTTAGATTTGGGGAGGGCCGCCCCTGAAGCTTTCTTT
>TRBV10-3|-|TRBJ2-7|TRBD2
CAIRETSGSYEQYF
TGTGCCATCAGAGAGACTAGCGGCTCCTACGAGCAGTACTTC
>TRBV27|-|TRBJ2-4|-
CASSFWSGGAGKNIQYF
TGTGCCAGCAGTTTTTGGTCGGGGGGCGCGGGCAAAAACATTCAGTACTTC
>TRBV6-5|-|TRBJ1-2|-
CASTLGGGYGYTF
TGTGCCAGCACCCTAGGAGGAGGGTACGGCTACACCTTC
>TRBV7-7|-|TRBJ2-2|TRBD1
CASSLQGASTGELFF
TGTGCTAGCAGTTTACAGGGGGCTAGCACCGGGGAGCTGTTTTTT
>TRBV20-1|-|TRBJ1-2|-
CSASDIYGYTF
TGCAGTGCTAGTGACATCTATGGCTACACCTTC
>TRBV21-1|-|TRBJ1-4|-
CASSNRDRDNEKLFF
TGTGCCAGCAGCAACCGGGACAGGGACAATGAAAAACTGTTTTTT